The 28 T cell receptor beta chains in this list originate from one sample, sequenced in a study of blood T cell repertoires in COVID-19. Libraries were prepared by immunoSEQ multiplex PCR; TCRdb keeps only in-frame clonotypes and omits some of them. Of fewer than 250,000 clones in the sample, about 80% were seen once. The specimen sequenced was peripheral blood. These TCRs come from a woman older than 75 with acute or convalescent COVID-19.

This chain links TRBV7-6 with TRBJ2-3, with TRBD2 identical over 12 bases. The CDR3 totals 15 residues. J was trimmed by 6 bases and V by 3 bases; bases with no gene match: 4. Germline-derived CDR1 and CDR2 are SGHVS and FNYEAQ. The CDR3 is CASSFSLAGGDTQYF. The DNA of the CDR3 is TGTGCCAGCAGCTTTAGCCTAGCGGGGGGGGATACGCAGTATTTT.

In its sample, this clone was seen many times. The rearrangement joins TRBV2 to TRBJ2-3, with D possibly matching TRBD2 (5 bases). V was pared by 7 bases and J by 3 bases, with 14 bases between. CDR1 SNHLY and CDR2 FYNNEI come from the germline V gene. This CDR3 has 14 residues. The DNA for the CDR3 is TGTGCCAGCATGTCTAGCTTGGGTACAGATACGCAGTATTTT. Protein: CASMSSLGTDTQYF.

The CDR3 DNA is TGTGCCAGCAGCTCCCAATGGGACACCCACACAGATACGCAGTATTTT. It encodes CASSSQWDTHTDTQYF. The chain recombines TRBV9 with TRBJ2-3; tentative D call: TRBD1 (6 bases). CDR3 length: 16 residues. The ends were cut back, 4 bases at V and 2 bases at J, with 17 bases in the middle. Germline CDR1 reads SGDLS; CDR2 reads YYNGEE.

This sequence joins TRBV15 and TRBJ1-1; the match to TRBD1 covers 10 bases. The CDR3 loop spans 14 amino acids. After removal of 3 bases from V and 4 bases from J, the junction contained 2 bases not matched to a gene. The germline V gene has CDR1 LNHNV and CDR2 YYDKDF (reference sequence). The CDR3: CATSRTGGGTEAFF. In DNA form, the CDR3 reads TGTGCCACCAGCAGGACAGGGGGCGGCACTGAAGCTTTCTTT.

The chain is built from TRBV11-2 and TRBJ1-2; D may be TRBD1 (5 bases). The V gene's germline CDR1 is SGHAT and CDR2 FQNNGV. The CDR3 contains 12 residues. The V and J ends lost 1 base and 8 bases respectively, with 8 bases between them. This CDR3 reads CASSLATDGYTF. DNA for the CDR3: TGTGCCAGCAGCTTAGCGACAGACGGCTACACCTTC.

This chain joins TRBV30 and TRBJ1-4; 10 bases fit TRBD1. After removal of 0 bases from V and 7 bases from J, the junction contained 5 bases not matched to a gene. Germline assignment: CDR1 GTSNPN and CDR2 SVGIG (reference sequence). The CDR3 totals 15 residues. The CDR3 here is CAWSVGTGVGEKLFF. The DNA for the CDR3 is TGTGCCTGGAGTGTAGGGACAGGGGTGGGTGAAAAACTGTTTTTT.

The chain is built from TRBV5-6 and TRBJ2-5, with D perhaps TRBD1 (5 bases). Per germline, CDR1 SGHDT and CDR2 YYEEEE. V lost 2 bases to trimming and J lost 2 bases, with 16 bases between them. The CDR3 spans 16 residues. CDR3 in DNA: TGTGCCAGCAGCTTTAAACAGGTAGACTTTCAAGAGACCCAGTACTTC. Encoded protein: CASSFKQVDFQETQYF.

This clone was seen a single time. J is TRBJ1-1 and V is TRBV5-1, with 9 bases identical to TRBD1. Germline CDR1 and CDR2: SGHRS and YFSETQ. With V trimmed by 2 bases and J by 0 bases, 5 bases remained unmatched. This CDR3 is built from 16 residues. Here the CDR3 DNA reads TGCGCCAGCAGCTTAGGGACAGGGAGTATGAACACTGAAGCTTTCTTT. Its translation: CASSLGTGSMNTEAFF.

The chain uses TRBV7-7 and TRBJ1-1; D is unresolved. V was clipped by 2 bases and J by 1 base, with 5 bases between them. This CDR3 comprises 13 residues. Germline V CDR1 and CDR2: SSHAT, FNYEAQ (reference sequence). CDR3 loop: CASSLHRNTEAFF. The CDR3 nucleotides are TGTGCCAGCAGCTTACACAGGAACACTGAAGCTTTCTTT.

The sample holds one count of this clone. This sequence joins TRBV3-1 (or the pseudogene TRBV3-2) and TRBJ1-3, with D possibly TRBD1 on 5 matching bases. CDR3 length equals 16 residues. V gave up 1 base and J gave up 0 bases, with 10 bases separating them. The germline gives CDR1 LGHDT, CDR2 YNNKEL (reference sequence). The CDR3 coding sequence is TGTGCCAGCAGCCAAGGACAGCCAATCTCTGGAAACACCATATATTTT. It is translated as CASSQGQPISGNTIYF.

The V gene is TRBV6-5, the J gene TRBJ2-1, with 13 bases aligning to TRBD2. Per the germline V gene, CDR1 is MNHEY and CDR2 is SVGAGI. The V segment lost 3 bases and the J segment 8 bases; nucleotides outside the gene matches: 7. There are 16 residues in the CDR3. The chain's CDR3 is CASSYRGLAGSDEQFF. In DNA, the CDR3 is TGTGCCAGCAGTTATCGGGGACTAGCGGGATCGGATGAGCAGTTCTTC.

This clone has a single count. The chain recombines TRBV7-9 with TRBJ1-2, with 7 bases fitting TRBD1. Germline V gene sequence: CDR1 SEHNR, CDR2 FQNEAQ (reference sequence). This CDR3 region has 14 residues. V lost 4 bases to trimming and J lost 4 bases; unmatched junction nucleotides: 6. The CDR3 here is CASSWFRDSYGYTF. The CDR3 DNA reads TGTGCCAGCAGCTGGTTCCGGGACAGCTATGGCTACACCTTC.

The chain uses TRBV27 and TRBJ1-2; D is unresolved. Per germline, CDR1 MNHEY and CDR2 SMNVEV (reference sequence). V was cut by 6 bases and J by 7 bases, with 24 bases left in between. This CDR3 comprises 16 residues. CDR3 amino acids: CASRRDLGLQPSGYTF. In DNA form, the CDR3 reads TGTGCCAGCAGACGAGACCTGGGCCTCCAACCCTCTGGCTACACCTTC.

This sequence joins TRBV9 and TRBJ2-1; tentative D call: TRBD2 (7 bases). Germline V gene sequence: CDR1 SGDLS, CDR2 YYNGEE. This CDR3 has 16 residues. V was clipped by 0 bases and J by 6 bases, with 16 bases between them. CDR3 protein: CASSVDHGGGRNEQFF. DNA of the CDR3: TGTGCCAGCAGCGTAGACCATGGCGGGGGCCGCAATGAGCAGTTCTTC.

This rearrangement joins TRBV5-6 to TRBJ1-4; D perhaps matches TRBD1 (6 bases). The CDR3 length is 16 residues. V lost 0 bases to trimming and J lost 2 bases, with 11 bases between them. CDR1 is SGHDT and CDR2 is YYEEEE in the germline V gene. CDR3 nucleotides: TGTGCCAGCAGCTTGGACACAGGGTCGACTAATGAAAAACTGTTTTTT. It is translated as CASSLDTGSTNEKLFF.

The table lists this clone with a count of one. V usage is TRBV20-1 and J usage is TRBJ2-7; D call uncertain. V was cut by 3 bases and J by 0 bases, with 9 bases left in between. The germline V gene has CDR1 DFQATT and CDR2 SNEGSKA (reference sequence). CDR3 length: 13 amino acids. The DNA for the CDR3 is TGCAGTGCTAGTGACAAGAGCTCCTACGAGCAGTACTTC. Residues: CSASDKSSYEQYF.

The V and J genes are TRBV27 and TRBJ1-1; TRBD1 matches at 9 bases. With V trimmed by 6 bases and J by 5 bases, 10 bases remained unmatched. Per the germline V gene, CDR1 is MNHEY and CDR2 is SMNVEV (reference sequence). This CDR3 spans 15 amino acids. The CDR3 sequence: CASSLMGQGGTEAFF. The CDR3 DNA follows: TGTGCCAGCAGCCTAATGGGACAGGGCGGAACTGAAGCTTTCTTT.

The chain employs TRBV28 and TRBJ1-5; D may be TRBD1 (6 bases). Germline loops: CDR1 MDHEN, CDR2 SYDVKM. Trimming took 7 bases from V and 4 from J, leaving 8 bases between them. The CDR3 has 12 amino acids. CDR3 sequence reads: CASTQGNQPQHF. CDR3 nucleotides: TGTGCCAGCACCCAGGGGAATCAGCCCCAGCATTTT. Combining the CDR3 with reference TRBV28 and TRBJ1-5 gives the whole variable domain DVKVTQSSRYLVKRTGEKVFLECVQDMDHENMFWYRQDPGLGLRLIYFSYDVKMKEKGDIPEGYSVSREKKERFSLILESASTNQTSMYLCASTQGNQPQHFGDGTRLSIL.

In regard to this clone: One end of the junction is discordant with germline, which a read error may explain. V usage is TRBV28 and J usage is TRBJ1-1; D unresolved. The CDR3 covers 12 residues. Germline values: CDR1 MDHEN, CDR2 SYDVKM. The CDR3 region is CASSFAQAGFIF. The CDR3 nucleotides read TGTGCCAGCAGTTTCGCCCAGGCTGGGTTTATCTTT. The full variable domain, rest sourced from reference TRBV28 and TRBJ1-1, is DVKVTQSSRYLVKRTGEKVFLECVQDMDHENMFWYRQDPGLGLRLIYFSYDVKMKEKGDIPEGYSVSREKKERFSLILESASTNQTSMYLCASSFAQAGFIFGQGTRLTVV.

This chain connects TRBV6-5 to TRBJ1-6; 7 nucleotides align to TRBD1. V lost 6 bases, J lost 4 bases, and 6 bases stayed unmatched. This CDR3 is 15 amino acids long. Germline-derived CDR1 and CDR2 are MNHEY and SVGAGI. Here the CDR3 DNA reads TGTGCCAGCAGACGCCGGGACAGATATAATTCACCCCTCCACTTT. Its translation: CASRRRDRYNSPLHF.

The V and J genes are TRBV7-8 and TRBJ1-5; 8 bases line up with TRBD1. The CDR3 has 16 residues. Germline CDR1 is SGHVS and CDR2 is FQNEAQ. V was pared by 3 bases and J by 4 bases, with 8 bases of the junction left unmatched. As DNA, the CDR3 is TGTGCCAGCAGCTTCCAGGGGGCGCAGAGTAATCAGCCCCAGCATTTT. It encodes CASSFQGAQSNQPQHF.

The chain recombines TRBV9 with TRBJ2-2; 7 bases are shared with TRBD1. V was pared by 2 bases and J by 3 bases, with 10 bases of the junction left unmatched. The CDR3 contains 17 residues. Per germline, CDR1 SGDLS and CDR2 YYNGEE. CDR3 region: CASSVSTPTGYTGELFF. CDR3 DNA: TGTGCCAGCAGCGTCTCAACCCCGACAGGGTACACCGGGGAGCTGTTTTTT. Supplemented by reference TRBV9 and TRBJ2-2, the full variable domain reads DSGVTQTPKHLITATGQRVTLRCSPRSGDLSVYWYQQSLDQGLQFLIQYYNGEERAKGNILERFSAQQFPDLHSELNLSSLELGDSALYFCASSVSTPTGYTGELFFGEGSRLTVL.

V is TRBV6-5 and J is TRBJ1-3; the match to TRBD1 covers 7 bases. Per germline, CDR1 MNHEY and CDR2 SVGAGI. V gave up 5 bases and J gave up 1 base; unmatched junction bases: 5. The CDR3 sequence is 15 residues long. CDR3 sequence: CASSPQGQSGNTIYF. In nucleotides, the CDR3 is TGTGCCAGCAGTCCGCAGGGACAGTCTGGAAACACCATATATTTT.

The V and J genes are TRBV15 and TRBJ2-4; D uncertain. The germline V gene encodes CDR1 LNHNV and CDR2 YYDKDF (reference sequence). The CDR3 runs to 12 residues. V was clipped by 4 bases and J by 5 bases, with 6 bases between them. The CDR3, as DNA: TGTGCCACCAGCACTTCGGAAAACATTCAGTACTTC. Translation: CATSTSENIQYF.

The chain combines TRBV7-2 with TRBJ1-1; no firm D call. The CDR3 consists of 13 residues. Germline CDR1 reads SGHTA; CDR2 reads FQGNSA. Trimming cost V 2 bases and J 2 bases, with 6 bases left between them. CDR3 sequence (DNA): TGTGCCAGCAGCTTACAGGTAAACACTGAAGCTTTCTTT. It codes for CASSLQVNTEAFF.

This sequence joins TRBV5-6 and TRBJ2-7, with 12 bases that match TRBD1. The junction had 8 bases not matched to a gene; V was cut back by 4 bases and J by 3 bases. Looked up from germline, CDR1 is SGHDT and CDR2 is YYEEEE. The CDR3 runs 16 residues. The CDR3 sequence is CASSSGTGGAGYEQYF. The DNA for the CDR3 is TGTGCCAGCAGCAGTGGGACAGGGGGCGCGGGCTACGAGCAGTACTTC.

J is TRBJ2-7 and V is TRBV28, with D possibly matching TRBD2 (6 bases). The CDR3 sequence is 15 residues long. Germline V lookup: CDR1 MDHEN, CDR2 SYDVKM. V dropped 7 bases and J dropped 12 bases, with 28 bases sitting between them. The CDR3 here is CASNKVRSGSYQLYF. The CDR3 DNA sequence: TGTGCCAGCAATAAAGTGAGGAGCGGGTCATACCAACTGTACTTC.

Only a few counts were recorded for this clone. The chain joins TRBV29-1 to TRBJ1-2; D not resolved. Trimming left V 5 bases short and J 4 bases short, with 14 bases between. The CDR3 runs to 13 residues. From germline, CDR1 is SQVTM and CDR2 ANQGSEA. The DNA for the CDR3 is TGCAGCGTTCACAAGATCCGGGGCTATGGCTACACCTTC. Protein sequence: CSVHKIRGYGYTF.